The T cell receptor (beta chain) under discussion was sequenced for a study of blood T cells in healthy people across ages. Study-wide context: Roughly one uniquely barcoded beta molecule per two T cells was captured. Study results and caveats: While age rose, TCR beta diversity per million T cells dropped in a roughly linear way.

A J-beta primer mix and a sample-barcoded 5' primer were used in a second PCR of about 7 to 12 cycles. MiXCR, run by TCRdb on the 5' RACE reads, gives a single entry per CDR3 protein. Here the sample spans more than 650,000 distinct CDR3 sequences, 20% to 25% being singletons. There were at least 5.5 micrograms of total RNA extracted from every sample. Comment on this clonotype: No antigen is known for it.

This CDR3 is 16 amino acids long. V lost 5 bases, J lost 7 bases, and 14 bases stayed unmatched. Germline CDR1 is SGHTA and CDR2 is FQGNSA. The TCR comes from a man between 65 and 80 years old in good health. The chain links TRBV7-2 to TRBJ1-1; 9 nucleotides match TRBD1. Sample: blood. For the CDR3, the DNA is TGTGCCAGCAGCCTATGGACAGGGGCTTTTGGGGTTGAAGCTTTCTTT. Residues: CASSLWTGAFGVEAFF.